Below, 20 T cell receptor beta chains from the same sample are listed, as sequenced in a study of T cell responses to AZD1222 COVID-19 vaccine. The method was immunoSEQ multiplex PCR; TCRdb's version includes in-frame clones alone and lacks a portion of them. The table records around 67,000 clones, roughly 84% of them present only once. The sample in question was peripheral blood, obtained on day 0 of AZD1222 vaccination. Receptor source: an adult in good health.

J is TRBJ2-1 and V is TRBV4-2; TRBD2 is a possible D gene (6 bases). This CDR3 comprises 16 residues. V was cut by 0 bases and J by 3 bases, with 12 bases left in between. The germline CDR1 and CDR2 sequences are LGHNA and YNFKEQ. CDR3 sequence: CASSQDRPSDYNEQFF. The CDR3 nucleotides read TGTGCCAGCAGCCAAGATCGTCCTAGCGACTACAATGAGCAGTTCTTC.

This chain links TRBV5-5 with TRBJ2-3; 9 bases are shared with TRBD1. The germline gives CDR1 SGHKS, CDR2 YYEKEE (reference sequence). V shed 4 bases and J 6 bases; nucleotides not matched to a gene: 9. CDR3 length equals 15 residues. CDR3 sequence (DNA): TGTGCCAGCAGCGCCTCGACAGGGGGTTATGATACGCAGTATTTT. Protein: CASSASTGGYDTQYF.

This clone was detected only once. V gene TRBV4-1 combines with J gene TRBJ1-1, with no clear D. V dropped 4 bases and J dropped 4 bases, with 19 bases sitting between them. Germline V gives CDR1 MGHRA, CDR2 YSYEKL. This CDR3 has 16 amino acids. The CDR3 is CASSPQEREFGTEAFF. The CDR3 DNA reads as TGCGCCAGCAGCCCCCAGGAAAGGGAATTTGGCACTGAAGCTTTCTTT.

This chain links TRBV30 with TRBJ2-7; D is possibly TRBD1 (5 bases). Germline V CDR1 and CDR2: GTSNPN, SVGIG (reference sequence). The V and J ends lost 3 bases and 1 base respectively, with 10 bases between them. The CDR3 sequence is 13 residues long. CDR3 loop: CAWRWAGSYEQYF. DNA of the CDR3: TGTGCCTGGAGGTGGGCAGGGTCCTACGAGCAGTACTTC. The whole variable domain, remainder taken from reference TRBV30 and TRBJ2-7, is SQTIHQWPATLVQPVGSPLSLECTVEGTSNPNLYWYRQAAGRGLQLLFYSVGIGQISSEVPQNLSASRPQDRQFILSSKKLLLSDSGFYLCAWRWAGSYEQYFGPGTRLTVT.

The chain couples TRBV3-1 (or the pseudogene TRBV3-2) to TRBJ2-7; D is perhaps TRBD1 (6 bases). Between the trimmed V and J ends, which lost 0 bases and 2 bases, there was a span of 11 bases. Germline V gene data show CDR1 as LGHDT and CDR2 as YNNKEL (reference sequence). The CDR3 runs 15 residues. CDR3 sequence: CASSQEHRATYEQYF. The CDR3 DNA is TGTGCCAGCAGCCAAGAACACAGGGCAACCTACGAGCAGTACTTC.

J is TRBJ2-7 and V is TRBV7-8; the D gene is possibly TRBD1 (6 bases). Germline lookup yields CDR1 SGHVS and CDR2 FQNEAQ. The CDR3 extends over 13 amino acids. Trimming removed 2 bases at V and 3 bases at J, with 8 bases between. CDR3 sequence (DNA): TGTGCCAGCAGCTTAAGGGACAACTACGAGCAGTACTTC. It encodes CASSLRDNYEQYF.

This clone was recorded a few times. The chain has TRBV9 and TRBJ1-2, with a tentative D call TRBD1 (6 bases). Trimming cost V 0 bases and J 7 bases, with 16 bases left between them. The CDR3 contains 15 residues. Germline V lookup: CDR1 SGDLS, CDR2 YYNGEE. CDR3 region: CASSVGGADSIGYTF. For the CDR3, the DNA is TGTGCCAGCAGCGTAGGGGGGGCAGACTCTATTGGCTACACCTTC.

The chain carries TRBV5-8 and TRBJ2-3; TRBD2 is a possible D gene (6 bases). Trimming shortened V by 4 bases and J by 4 bases, and 22 bases separated the two germline ends. The length of the CDR3 is 17 residues. Germline CDR1 SGHTS, CDR2 YDEGEE. DNA for the CDR3: TGTGCCAGCAGCGCGTCAATCGGGACTTCCCCCGCAGATACGCAGTATTTT. Translation: CASSASIGTSPADTQYF.

CDR3: CASSPPGGNQPQHF. CDR3 nucleotides: TGTGCCAGCAGCCCCCCAGGGGGCAATCAGCCCCAGCATTTT. V and J are TRBV7-9 and TRBJ1-5; the D gene is possibly TRBD1 (6 bases). V lost 5 bases and J lost 2, with 10 bases in between. The CDR3 runs to 14 residues. Per the germline V gene, CDR1 is SEHNR and CDR2 is FQNEAQ (reference sequence).

This clone was observed a few times. The V and J genes are TRBV6-5 and TRBJ2-1; TRBD2 agrees at 10 bases. The CDR3 contains 15 residues. Trimming cost V 7 bases and J 8 bases; bases outside gene matches: 11. CDR1 and CDR2 (germline): MNHEY, SVGAGI. The CDR3 loop reads CASNRGSGGAHEQFF. The CDR3 nucleotides are TGTGCCAGCAACCGGGGAAGCGGGGGGGCACATGAGCAGTTCTTC.

V and J are TRBV6-1 and TRBJ1-4; 8 bases agree with TRBD1. Unmatched junction bases numbered 5, after V lost 3 bases and J lost 8 bases. The germline CDR1 and CDR2 sequences are MNHNS and SASEGT. CDR3 length: 14 residues. As DNA, the CDR3 is TGTGCCAGCAGTGACCGGACAGGGAGGGAAAAACTGTTTTTT. This encodes CASSDRTGREKLFF.

As DNA, the CDR3 is TGTGCCAGCACCTCCCCCATGGGGACCCCACCTTGGGAGCTGTTTTTT. This gives the protein CASTSPMGTPPWELFF. The gene calls are TRBV28 and TRBJ2-2; D assignment may be TRBD1 or TRBD2 (5 bases each). V was shortened by 7 bases and J by 9 bases, with 24 bases between the two germline ends. Germline V CDR1 and CDR2: MDHEN, SYDVKM. This CDR3 is built from 16 residues.

This sequence joins TRBV6-5 and TRBJ2-7; TRBD1 matches at 8 bases. CDR1 MNHEY and CDR2 SVGAGI come from the germline V gene. The CDR3 sequence is 14 residues long. V was pared by 6 bases and J by 5 bases, with 9 bases of the junction left unmatched. Here the CDR3 DNA reads TGTGCCAGCAGCTACGGACAGGGAGTCCACGAGCAGTACTTC. The encoded protein is CASSYGQGVHEQYF.

V usage is TRBV9 and J usage is TRBJ1-1, with D unclear. CDR1 and CDR2 from the germline V gene are SGDLS and YYNGEE. The CDR3 is made up of 16 amino acids. With 3 bases removed from V and 4 bases from J, the gap between germline ends came to 19 bases. CDR3 bases: TGTGCCAGCAGCGCCAGTTCTAGGTTTTCGGGCACTGAAGCTTTCTTT. This gives the protein CASSASSRFSGTEAFF.

The chain combines TRBV29-1 with TRBJ1-2, with 9 bases aligning to TRBD1. This CDR3 is 14 amino acids long. Germline CDR1 and CDR2: SQVTM and ANQGSEA. Germline trimming cut 4 bases from V and 2 bases from J; bases unmatched to any gene: 5. The CDR3 reads CSVVDRGRNYGYTF. CDR3 in DNA: TGCAGCGTTGTAGACAGGGGGAGGAACTATGGCTACACCTTC.

The chain joins TRBV7-9 to TRBJ2-7; maybe TRBD1 (5 bases). The CDR3 sequence is 14 residues long. Trimming left V 0 bases short and J 2 bases short, with 8 bases between. Germline V CDR1 and CDR2: SEHNR, FQNEAQ (reference sequence). CDR3 DNA sequence: TGTGCCAGCAGCTTAGCGCTGGACACCTACGAGCAGTACTTC. This sequence encodes CASSLALDTYEQYF.

This clone was picked up a small number of times. The same CDR3 is also encoded by other DNA sequences in this sample. The rearrangement joins TRBV6-2 or TRBV6-3 to TRBJ1-1; TRBD1 might be the D (5 bases). CDR1 MNHEY and CDR2 SVGEGT come from the germline V gene. Trimming removed 0 bases from V and 1 base from J, with 6 bases in between. The CDR3 consists of 14 residues. CDR3 sequence (DNA): TGTGCCAGCAGTTACTCCGGGGGGAACACTGAAGCTTTCTTT. Its translation: CASSYSGGNTEAFF.

V gene TRBV11-3 combines with J gene TRBJ2-1; D tentatively fits TRBD1 or TRBD2 (5 bases each). Deletions cut 4 bases from V and 5 bases from J, with 15 bases between. The CDR3 is 15 residues long. CDR1 and CDR2 from the germline V gene are SGHNT and YENEEA. Here the CDR3 reads CASSSEGWKDNEQFF. Here the CDR3 DNA reads TGTGCCAGCAGCTCCGAGGGGTGGAAAGACAATGAGCAGTTCTTC.

The chain uses TRBV7-2 and TRBJ1-2; 8 nucleotides match TRBD1. The CDR3 runs 14 residues. Trimming at V came to 3 bases and at J to 9 bases, leaving 9 bases not matched to a gene. Germline loops: CDR1 SGHTA, CDR2 FQGNSA. The CDR3 coding sequence is TGTGCCAGCAGCTTGGGACAGGCCGAGACTAGCTACACCTTC. It yields the protein CASSLGQAETSYTF.

The chain employs TRBV29-1 and TRBJ2-1; possible D gene TRBD2, 5 bases. The V gene lost 3 bases and the J gene lost 0 bases, with 9 bases spanning the gap. Germline V gene data show CDR1 as SQVTM and CDR2 as ANQGSEA. This CDR3 has 14 residues. The CDR3 here is CSVDRESSYNEQFF. The CDR3 DNA sequence: TGCAGCGTTGATCGGGAAAGCTCCTACAATGAGCAGTTCTTC.